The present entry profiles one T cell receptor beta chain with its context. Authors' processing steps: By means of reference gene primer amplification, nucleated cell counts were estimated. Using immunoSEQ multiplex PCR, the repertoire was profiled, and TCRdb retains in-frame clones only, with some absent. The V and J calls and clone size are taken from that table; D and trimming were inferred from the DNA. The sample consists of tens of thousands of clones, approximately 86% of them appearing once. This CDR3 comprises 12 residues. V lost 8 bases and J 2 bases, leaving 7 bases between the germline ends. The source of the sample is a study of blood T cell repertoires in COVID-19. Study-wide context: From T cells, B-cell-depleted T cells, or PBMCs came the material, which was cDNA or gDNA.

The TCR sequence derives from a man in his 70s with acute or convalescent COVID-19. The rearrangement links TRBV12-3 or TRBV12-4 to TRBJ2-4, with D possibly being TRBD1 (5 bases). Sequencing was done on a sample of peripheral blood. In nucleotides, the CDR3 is TGTGCCAGCGGACATTCCAAAAACATTCAGTACTTC. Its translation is CASGHSKNIQYF.